This T cell receptor (beta chain) appears in the sequencing data of a study of OX40 agonist ivuxolimab in advanced cancers. Study at large: With a range of about 20 to 79, age averaged roughly 61 years, and 70% to 85% were male.

This CDR3 is 15 amino acids long. Looked up from germline, CDR1 is LNHDA and CDR2 is SQIVND (reference sequence). With 8 bases clipped from V and 5 bases from J, the junction kept 10 bases outside the gene matches. In the case of this clone: What it recognizes is unknown.

Sampling times: baseline, cycle 4 day 1, cycle 7 day 1. General study findings and limits: Certain nonresponding patients likewise had low normalized T-cell clonal expansion. CD8+ T cells were the subset that, on average, had more expanded clones than CD4+.

Profiled with immunoSEQ multiplex PCR; TCRdb holds only in-frame clones, not every one. The sample lists approximately 110,000 clones; 80% to 95% were seen once. This chain joins TRBV19 and TRBJ1-4, with 8 bases fitting TRBD1. Sequences were derived from CD4+ or CD8+ T cells sorted from blood, sampled in a trial of the OX40 agonist ivuxolimab. This clonotype was sampled from an adult with an advanced solid tumor such as melanoma, head and neck, liver or kidney cancer. CDR3 nucleotide sequence: TGTGCCAGTCTCGGACAGGGACATGAAAATGAAAAACTGTTTTTT. Amino acid sequence: CASLGQGHENEKLFF.